This entry lists 25 T cell receptor beta chains sequenced from one sample in a study of blood T cell repertoires in COVID-19. The data were produced by immunoSEQ multiplex PCR, yet TCRdb's version contains in-frame clones alone and is incomplete. The sample consists of about 64,000 clones, 70% to 90% of them appearing once. The specimen was peripheral blood. The source is a man between 35 and 55 years old with acute or convalescent COVID-19.

This rearrangement joins TRBV18 to TRBJ1-2; tentative D call: TRBD1 (6 bases). CDR1 and CDR2 from the germline V gene are KGHSH and LQKENI. The CDR3 length is 13 residues. V was shortened by 3 bases and J by 10 bases, with 15 bases between the two germline ends. For the CDR3, the DNA is TGTGCCAGCTCACCGCAGGGGAGTTGGCTCTACACCTTC. Protein: CASSPQGSWLYTF.

J is TRBJ1-5 and V is TRBV5-6, with 7 bases identical to TRBD1. The junction had 8 bases not matched to a gene; V was cut back by 1 base and J by 4 bases. This CDR3 region has 16 residues. CDR1 SGHDT and CDR2 YYEEEE come from the germline V gene. The CDR3 region is CASSLRTGGFNQPQHF. DNA for the CDR3: TGTGCCAGCAGCTTGAGGACAGGAGGTTTTAATCAGCCCCAGCATTTT.

The count of this clone is one. V usage is TRBV5-1 and J usage is TRBJ2-1, with D possibly matching TRBD1 (7 bases). Trimming cost V 2 bases and J 4 bases, with 22 bases left between them. The CDR3 spans 18 residues. Germline CDR1 reads SGHRS; CDR2 reads YFSETQ. The CDR3 sequence is CASSFRGAASFGYNEQFF. The CDR3 coding sequence is TGCGCCAGCAGCTTCAGGGGGGCCGCCTCATTTGGGTACAATGAGCAGTTCTTC.

The chain combines TRBV5-5 with TRBJ2-7; maybe TRBD2 (6 bases). With 6 bases removed from V and 2 bases from J, the gap between germline ends came to 18 bases. This CDR3 has 15 amino acids. CDR1 and CDR2 from the germline V gene are SGHKS and YYEKEE (reference sequence). CDR3 protein: CASTLGVGGAYEQYF. The CDR3 DNA reads as TGTGCCAGCACCCTGGGGGTCGGGGGAGCCTACGAGCAGTACTTC.

This chain uses TRBV9 with TRBJ2-3, with 11 bases lining up with TRBD1. The trim removed 3 bases at V and 6 bases at J, leaving 6 bases unmatched. Germline V CDR1 and CDR2: SGDLS, YYNGEE. The CDR3 has 15 amino acids. The CDR3: CASSAGQGARDTQYF. The DNA of the CDR3 is TGTGCCAGCAGCGCCGGACAGGGGGCACGTGATACGCAGTATTTT.

The chain links TRBV10-3 to TRBJ2-7; 8 nucleotides match TRBD1. V gave up 6 bases and J gave up 2 bases; unmatched junction bases: 9. This CDR3 is 15 amino acids long. CDR1 is ENHRY and CDR2 is SYGVKD in the germline V gene. The CDR3 loop is CAIRPNTDRAYEQYF. The CDR3 DNA follows: TGTGCCATCAGACCAAATACGGACAGGGCCTACGAGCAGTACTTC.

The V call is TRBV5-4, the J call TRBJ2-7, with TRBD2 matching 9 bases. In germline, CDR1 is SGHNT, CDR2 YYREEE (reference sequence). The V gene end was trimmed by 0 bases and the J gene end by 4 bases; junction bases not matched to a gene: 5. The CDR3 extends over 15 amino acids. Here the CDR3 reads CASSLAELAGYEQYF. DNA for the CDR3: TGTGCCAGCAGCTTGGCCGAGCTAGCGGGGTACGAGCAGTACTTC.

The rearrangement links TRBV6-5 to TRBJ2-3; the match to TRBD2 covers 7 bases. This CDR3 region has 13 residues. Looked up from germline, CDR1 is MNHEY and CDR2 is SVGAGI. The V gene end was trimmed by 6 bases and the J gene end by 5 bases; junction bases not matched to a gene: 5. In DNA, the CDR3 is TGTGCCAGCAGCATTCCGGGGGGAGATACGCAGTATTTT. Translating gives CASSIPGGDTQYF.

The chain uses TRBV20-1 and TRBJ1-5; D remains unclear. The CDR3 extends over 13 amino acids. Looked up from germline, CDR1 is DFQATT and CDR2 is SNEGSKA (reference sequence). Trimming left V 3 bases short and J 4 bases short, with 10 bases between. DNA for the CDR3: TGCAGTGCTAGTCGGCAGGCGAATCAGCCCCAGCATTTT. Its protein product is CSASRQANQPQHF.

CDR3 DNA: TGCGCCAGCAGCTTCGGAGTTGGGGAGACCCAGTACTTC. Its translation: CASSFGVGETQYF. The genes are TRBV5-1 and TRBJ2-5; D is unresolved. CDR3 size: 13 residues. V was shortened by 2 bases and J by 5 bases, with 10 bases between the two germline ends. Germline CDR1 is SGHRS and CDR2 is YFSETQ. Combining the CDR3 with reference TRBV5-1 and TRBJ2-5 gives the whole variable domain KAGVTQTPRYLIKTRGQQVTLSCSPISGHRSVSWYQQTPGQGLQFLFEYFSETQRNKGNFPGRFSGRQFSNSRSEMNVSTLELGDSALYLCASSFGVGETQYFGPGTRLLVL.

This clone was picked up one time. This chain connects TRBV30 to TRBJ2-2; TRBD1 matches 10 bases. After removal of 2 bases from V and 5 bases from J, the junction contained 8 bases not matched to a gene. The CDR3 is 16 residues long. Germline values: CDR1 GTSNPN, CDR2 SVGIG (reference sequence). This CDR3 is CAWSHPGQGWTGELFF. For the CDR3, the DNA is TGTGCCTGGAGTCATCCGGGACAGGGGTGGACCGGGGAGCTGTTTTTT.

A few counts support this clone. The chain uses TRBV2 and TRBJ2-7; D remains ambiguous. Germline-derived CDR1 and CDR2 are SNHLY and FYNNEI. There are 13 residues in the CDR3. The ends were cut back, 4 bases at V and 6 bases at J, with 13 bases in the middle. CDR3 sequence reads: CASSGSNRGEQYF. The DNA for the CDR3 is TGTGCCAGCAGTGGATCTAACCGCGGCGAGCAGTACTTC.

This clone was recorded only once. The J gene is TRBJ1-4, the V gene TRBV18; D perhaps matches TRBD1 (6 bases). Germline CDR1 reads KGHSH; CDR2 reads LQKENI. V was trimmed by 4 bases and J by 4 bases, leaving 13 bases between them. This CDR3 region has 15 residues. CDR3 sequence reads: CASSRGRQDNEKLFF. The CDR3 region has the DNA TGTGCCAGCTCACGGGGTCGACAGGATAATGAAAAACTGTTTTTT.

The rearrangement uses TRBV24-1 and TRBJ2-1; D ambiguous. CDR1 is KGHDR and CDR2 is SFDVKD in the germline V gene. The germline V and J ends were trimmed by 5 bases and 7 bases, with 26 bases remaining between them. The CDR3 runs 18 residues. The CDR3 region is CATSGPAEGRSPSNEQFF. The CDR3 DNA is TGTGCCACCAGTGGTCCCGCGGAAGGAAGAAGCCCCTCTAATGAGCAGTTCTTC.

The rearrangement links TRBV11-2 to TRBJ2-3; 10 bases agree with TRBD2. The CDR3 loop spans 17 amino acids. Germline V gives CDR1 SGHAT, CDR2 FQNNGV. V lost 5 bases and J lost 2; bases outside the gene matches: 10. The CDR3 protein is CASSPSGGASYTDTQYF. The CDR3 nucleotides are TGTGCCAGCAGCCCGAGCGGGGGGGCCAGTTACACAGATACGCAGTATTTT. The entire variable domain, with the rest obtained from reference TRBV11-2 and TRBJ2-3, is as follows: EAGVAQSPRYKIIEKRQSVAFWCNPISGHATLYWYQQILGQGPKLLIQFQNNGVVDDSQLPKDRFSAERLKGVDSTLKIQPAKLEDSAVYLCASSPSGGASYTDTQYFGPGTRLTVL.

On this clone itself: The junction departs from germline at one end; a sequencing error may be responsible. This rearrangement joins TRBV2 to TRBJ2-7, with D maybe TRBD1 (6 bases). CDR3 length: 14 amino acids. The germline V gene encodes CDR1 SNHLY and CDR2 FYNNEI. The CDR3 coding sequence is TGTGCCAGCAGGGAAGGGGGAGCCCTACGGGAGCAGTACTTC. Translated, it gives CASREGGALREQYF.

The chain links TRBV12-5 to TRBJ2-5; D is ambiguous. V was pared by 7 bases and J by 1 base, with 16 bases between. From germline, CDR1 is LGHNT and CDR2 FRNRAP. The CDR3 length is 15 residues. CDR3 in DNA: TGTGCTAGTGCCCTAGGAGTCAAGATCCAAGAGACCCAGTACTTC. Amino acids: CASALGVKIQETQYF.

This clone was detected only once. This chain uses TRBV3-1 (or the pseudogene TRBV3-2) with TRBJ2-3, with D possibly TRBD2 on 5 matching bases. The CDR3 totals 14 residues. Trimming cost V 0 bases and J 5 bases, with 9 bases left between them. The germline gives CDR1 LGHDT, CDR2 YNNKEL (reference sequence). The CDR3 DNA sequence: TGTGCCAGCAGCCAAGATCTCCGGGGAGATACGCAGTATTTT. Translation: CASSQDLRGDTQYF.

The rearrangement joins TRBV3-1 (or the pseudogene TRBV3-2) to TRBJ1-2; maybe TRBD1 (5 bases). There are 14 residues in the CDR3. In germline, CDR1 is LGHDT, CDR2 YNNKEL (reference sequence). V lost 3 bases and J 2 bases, leaving 10 bases between the germline ends. The CDR3 region is CASSQGGQNYGYTF. In DNA, the CDR3 is TGTGCCAGCAGCCAGGGCGGACAAAACTATGGCTACACCTTC.

The chain's CDR3 is CASSWVGGTEAFF. The CDR3 DNA is TGTGCCAGCAGCTGGGTCGGGGGGACTGAAGCTTTCTTT. The chain is built from TRBV5-4 and TRBJ1-1; possibly TRBD1 for D (5 bases). Deletions cut 3 bases from V and 5 bases from J, with 11 bases between. The CDR3 consists of 13 residues. Looked up from germline, CDR1 is SGHNT and CDR2 is YYREEE (reference sequence). Based on the CDR3 plus reference TRBV5-4 and TRBJ1-1, the full variable domain is ETGVTQSPTHLIKTRGQQVTLRCSSQSGHNTVSWYQQALGQGPQFIFQYYREEENGRGNFPPRFSGLQFPNYSSELNVNALELDDSALYLCASSWVGGTEAFFGQGTRLTVV.

The DNA of the CDR3 is TGTGCCAGCTCACCCCAGACAGGGGGTGGAAACACCATATATTTT. It translates to CASSPQTGGGNTIYF. The genes are TRBV18 and TRBJ1-3, with 9 nucleotides matching TRBD1. Looked up from germline, CDR1 is KGHSH and CDR2 is LQKENI. This CDR3 contains 15 residues. Trimming cost V 3 bases and J 3 bases; bases outside gene matches: 3.

This rearrangement joins TRBV14 to TRBJ2-2, with D unresolved. The CDR3 is 16 amino acids. The V gene's germline CDR1 is SGHDN and CDR2 FVKESK. V shed 1 base and J shed 0 bases, with 9 bases lying between them. The CDR3 nucleotides read TGTGCCAGCAGCCAAGGTCTCAGGACGAACACCGGGGAGCTGTTTTTT. It specifies CASSQGLRTNTGELFF.

CDR3 region: CASSPGSLAGELFF. In DNA, the CDR3 is TGTGCCAGCAGTCCCGGGTCGCTCGCCGGGGAGCTGTTTTTT. The chain couples TRBV27 to TRBJ2-2; D gene uncertain. The CDR3 totals 14 residues. The V and J ends lost 5 bases and 6 bases respectively, with 13 bases between them. Germline V gene lookup returns CDR1 MNHEY and CDR2 SMNVEV (reference sequence).

V and J are TRBV24-1 and TRBJ1-2; D is ambiguous. This CDR3 is 12 amino acids long. V lost 4 bases and J 8 bases, leaving 10 bases between the germline ends. Germline CDR1 reads KGHDR; CDR2 reads SFDVKD. CDR3 region: CATSDYWSGYTF. The CDR3 DNA reads TGTGCCACCAGTGACTACTGGTCCGGCTACACCTTC.

The chain carries TRBV25-1 and TRBJ1-6; no clear D gene. V shed 1 base and J shed 8 bases, with 12 bases lying between them. Germline V gives CDR1 MGHDK, CDR2 SYGVNS. The CDR3 consists of 15 residues. CDR3 coding DNA: TGTGCCAGCAGTGAATTAACCTGGCAATATTCACCCCTCCACTTT. It encodes CASSELTWQYSPLHF.